This TCR beta chain was sequenced during a study of T cells in lung cancer brain metastases. The CDR3 contains 11 residues. Germline V gene lookup returns CDR1 SEHNR and CDR2 FQNEAQ (reference sequence). Trimming took 3 bases from V and 2 from J, leaving 1 base between them. Method: immunoSEQ multiplex PCR; TCRdb's copy keeps in-frame clones and lacks some. The sample lists roughly 5,000 clones, roughly 84% occurring once. The chain is built from TRBV7-9 and TRBJ2-5; no firm D call. Sequenced material: tumor tissue from the primary lung tumor. This sequence originates from a woman in her fifties or sixties with non-small cell lung cancer. DNA for the CDR3: TGTGCCAGCAGCTTTCAAGAGACCCAGTACTTC. Protein product: CASSFQETQYF.